These T cell receptor beta chains were read from a single sample in a study of blood T cells in healthy people across ages. In TCRdb, the 5' RACE reads were re-called with MiXCR into one record per CDR3 protein. The table includes under 2 million distinct CDR3 sequences, roughly 32% detected once. Sequencing used blood. Receptors originate from a woman aged 25 to 39 in good health. Each CDR3 is given with its conserved first and last residue. The order of the fields is V gene, D gene, CDR3 length, CDR3 protein. The D gene is left open where the match is weak.

TRBV7-9,TRBD2,17,CASSPQIPSGLYNEQFF
TRBV12-3/TRBV12-4,.,15,CASSLEGGGEDEQFF
TRBV7-8,.,15,CASNQEWNERNEQYF
TRBV6-5,TRBD2,15,CASRTGGVSYNEQFF
TRBV4-1,.,15,CASSSTGVGGYGYTF
TRBV4-1,.,13,CASSQYRTDTQYF
TRBV5-5,TRBD2,15,CASSLTSGETYEQYF
TRBV5-1,TRBD2,18,CASAVSGGSPGSYNEQFF
TRBV10-3,.,15,CAIKKDGSSGETQYF
TRBV7-8,.,12,CASSRPGNTQYF
TRBV7-2,TRBD1,12,CASLGQHHEQYF
TRBV14,.,15,CASSQAHSGPYEQYF
TRBV5-6,.,13,CASRKDRAGELFF
TRBV3-1,TRBD2,17,CASSQGRTGGIQETQYF
TRBV4-1,TRBD2,21,CASSRILLPGLVGGDAYEQYF
TRBV5-5,TRBD2,17,CASSLSISGSKANEQYF
TRBV7-3,TRBD2,13,CASGGGSTDTQYF
TRBV20-1,.,14,CSAPFGGTNYGYTF
TRBV6-1,.,14,CASRVRGNSYEQYF
TRBV20-1,.,13,CSARSSSRETWYF
TRBV20-1,TRBD1,16,CSARGRTGKANYGYTF
TRBV7-2,TRBD1,15,CASSTDRGSYNERYF
TRBV27,TRBD1,14,CASRIQGGSYEQYF
TRBV27,.,16,CASSFSRGARNSPLHF
TRBV10-3,.,13,CAISEGQPYEQYF
TRBV4-1,.,15,CAKVHRAGITDTQYF
TRBV4-1,TRBD1,15,CASSQGGTVYNEQFF
TRBV20-1,.,13,CSAAGKGIQTQYF
TRBV2,.,14,CASSELDGNSPLHF
TRBV4-1,.,15,CANSQHSGGRNEQFF
TRBV20-1,TRBD1,15,CSARDPDRDIGEAFF
TRBV10-2,TRBD1,15,CASRGGLGQNYGYTF
TRBV21-1,.,15,CASSPGRVCRQPQHF